Many counts were recorded for the clone carrying this T cell receptor (beta chain). The sample comes from a study of T cells in Graves' hyperthyroidism and ophthalmopathy. Deletions cut 10 bases from V and 1 base from J, with 13 bases between. Germline CDR1 reads MDHEN; CDR2 reads SYDVKM. The CDR3 is 13 amino acids. Amplification targeted TCR beta CDR3 regions from RNA transcripts. HTBI primers drove first-round RT-PCR of the TCR CDR3. TCRdb processed the multiplex PCR reads anew with MiXCR; each CDR3 protein has one entry. Of a few hundred thousand distinct CDR3 sequences in the sample, around a fifth were seen once.

The source of this sequence is a woman aged 50 to 60 with Graves' hyperthyroidism. The chain uses TRBV28 and TRBJ1-1; no definite D call. The specimen sequenced was blood. The CDR3: CATPGNGNTEAFF. CDR3 bases: TGTGCCACCCCAGGAAATGGGAACACTGAAGCTTTCTTT.